These 5 T cell receptor beta chains were all obtained from the same sample, sequenced in a study of early T cells in non-severe SARS-CoV-2 infection. TCRdb ran MiXCR on the 5' RACE reads and lists one entry per CDR3 protein. Of tens of thousands of distinct CDR3 sequences in the sample, approximately 13% were seen once. Source material: whole blood. These receptors all come from an adult who was a healthcare worker with PCR-confirmed SARS-CoV-2 infection or an uninfected control (not recorded which).

This clonotype was seen a few times. V usage is TRBV25-1 and J usage is TRBJ1-5; D uncertain. The V and J ends lost 1 base and 6 bases respectively, with 10 bases between them. Germline V lookup: CDR1 MGHDK, CDR2 SYGVNS. CDR3 length: 14 amino acids. DNA for the CDR3: TGTGCCAGCAGTGAATCGGTGGTAAGTCAGCCCCAGCATTTT. Its protein product is CASSESVVSQPQHF. The whole variable domain, filled in from reference TRBV25-1 and TRBJ1-5, reads EADIYQTPRYLVIGTGKKITLECSQTMGHDKMYWYQQDPGMELHLIHYSYGVNSTEKGDLSSESTVSRIRTEHFPLTLESARPSHTSQYLCASSESVVSQPQHFGDGTRLSIL.

This clonotype was counted at least ten times. V usage is TRBV7-9 and J usage is TRBJ1-4; 7 positions match TRBD1. Looked up from germline, CDR1 is SEHNR and CDR2 is FQNEAQ (reference sequence). The CDR3 is made up of 15 amino acids. V lost 3 bases and J lost 8; bases outside the gene matches: 9. The CDR3 DNA follows: TGTGCCAGCAGCTTTAGTACAGGGGCTGGAGAAAAACTGTTTTTT. Translation gives CASSFSTGAGEKLFF.

The chain is built from TRBV4-1 and TRBJ2-2, with D unresolved. Germline V lookup: CDR1 MGHRA, CDR2 YSYEKL. This CDR3 has 16 amino acids. The V and J ends lost 0 bases and 1 base respectively, with 9 bases between them. CDR3 protein: CASSQDSRRNTGELFF. The CDR3 DNA sequence: TGCGCCAGCAGCCAAGATTCCAGGAGGAACACCGGGGAGCTGTTTTTT.

The rearrangement links TRBV4-1 to TRBJ2-7; D might be TRBD1 or TRBD2, each matching 5 bases. The germline V and J ends were trimmed by 2 bases and 2 bases, with 13 bases remaining between them. This CDR3 has 15 residues. Germline loops: CDR1 MGHRA, CDR2 YSYEKL. CDR3 sequence: CASSQSGTAAYEQYF. The CDR3 region has the DNA TGCGCCAGCAGCCAATCCGGGACGGCAGCCTACGAGCAGTACTTC.

The chain uses TRBV6-6 and TRBJ2-1; 8 nucleotides align to TRBD1. The germline V gene has CDR1 MNHNY and CDR2 SVGAGI (reference sequence). CDR3 length equals 14 residues. J gave up 9 bases and V 6 bases, and 10 bases lay outside the gene matches. CDR3 loop: CASSRTGLQVEQFF. CDR3 coding DNA: TGTGCCAGCAGCCGGACAGGGCTTCAGGTTGAGCAGTTCTTC.